This T cell receptor (beta chain) stems from a study of blood T cells in healthy people across ages. Comment on this clonotype: Its antigen is not identified.

Points from the study as a whole: A strong correlation was found between TCR beta diversity and the percentage of naive T cells. As age increased, TCR beta diversity per million T cells fell in a roughly linear fashion.

A J-beta primer mix and a sample-barcoded 5' primer were used in a second PCR of roughly 6 to 11 cycles. Every cDNA molecule bore a tag from a template-switch adaptor containing 12 random nucleotides. TCRdb redid the calling of the 5' RACE reads with MiXCR, one entry per CDR3 protein. The sample shows roughly 680,000 distinct CDR3 sequences, around 21% of them seen only once. The CDR3 spans 14 residues. Germline CDR1 DFQATT, CDR2 SNEGSKA (reference sequence). The origin of this receptor is a man aged 70-80 years in good health. V is TRBV20-1 and J is TRBJ2-5, with 9 bases identical to TRBD2. TRBJ2-1 explains the end of the DNA better; the J call may be wrong. The sample comprised blood. CDR3 DNA sequence: TGCAGTGCTCCCCGGCGGGAGGGCATGGGTGAGCAGTTCTTC. This codes for CSAPRREGMGEQFF.